This T cell receptor (beta chain) was captured in a study of T-cell memory formation after mild COVID-19. Points from the study as a whole: Contracting CD4+ clones sat mainly in CM and EM; CD8+ in EMRA.

TCR alpha and TCR beta cDNA libraries carrying sample barcodes and UMIs came from 5'RACE with constant-segment primers. TCRdb re-called the 5' RACE reads with MiXCR, one entry per CDR3 protein. The table shows roughly 110,000 distinct CDR3 sequences, with over 15% occurring only once. The CDR3 sequence is 16 residues long. Trimming took 4 bases from V and 3 from J, leaving 19 bases between them. Germline CDR1 is SGHVS and CDR2 is FNYEAQ. This clonotype has just a few counts. Its antigen is currently unknown. V is TRBV7-6 and J is TRBJ2-7; D might be TRBD1 or TRBD2, each matching 5 bases. The sequencing input was PBMCs or a T cell subset sorted from them (not recorded which). The TCR was taken from an adult woman who had mild COVID-19 (a few samples of this study predate the infection). Cell type and time point are not known. The CDR3 DNA is TGTGCCAGCAGCTCCCCTTCCGCGGTGGGGGACTACGAGCAGTACTTC. This translates into CASSSPSAVGDYEQYF.